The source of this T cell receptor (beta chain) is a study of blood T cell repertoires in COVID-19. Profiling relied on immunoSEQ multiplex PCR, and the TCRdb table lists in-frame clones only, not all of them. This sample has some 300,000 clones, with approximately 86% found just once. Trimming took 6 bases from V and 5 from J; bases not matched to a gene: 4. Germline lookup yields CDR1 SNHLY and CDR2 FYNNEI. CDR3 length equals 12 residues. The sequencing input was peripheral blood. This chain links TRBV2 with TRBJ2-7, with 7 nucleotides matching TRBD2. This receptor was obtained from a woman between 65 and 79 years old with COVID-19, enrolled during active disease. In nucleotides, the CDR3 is TGTGCCAGCAGGGGAGCGGGGAACGAGCAGTACTTC. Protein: CASRGAGNEQYF.